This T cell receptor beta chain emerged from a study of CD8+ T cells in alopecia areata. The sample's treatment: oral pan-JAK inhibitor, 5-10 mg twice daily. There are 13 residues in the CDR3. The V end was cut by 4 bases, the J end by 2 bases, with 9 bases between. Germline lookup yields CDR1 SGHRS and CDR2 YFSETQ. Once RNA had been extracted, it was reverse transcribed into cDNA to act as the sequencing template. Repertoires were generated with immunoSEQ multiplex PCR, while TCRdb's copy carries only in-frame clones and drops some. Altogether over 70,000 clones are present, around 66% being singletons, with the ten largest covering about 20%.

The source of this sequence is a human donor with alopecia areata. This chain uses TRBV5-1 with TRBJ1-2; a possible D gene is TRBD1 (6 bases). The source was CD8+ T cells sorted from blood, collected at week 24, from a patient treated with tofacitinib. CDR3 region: CASSMDRNYGYTF. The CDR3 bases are TGCGCCAGCAGCATGGACAGAAACTATGGCTACACCTTC.